This TCR beta chain was documented in a study of metastatic and nonmetastatic thyroid tumors. Study as a whole: Repertoire comparisons spanned blood and tumor or nodule tissue from malignant and benign thyroid patients. The study's findings and limits: Patients with malignant thyroid tumors reportedly had significantly higher TCR beta diversity than those with benign nodules, in blood and tumor.

This clone ranks as medium-sized. Its antigen is not known. All patients were treatment-naive before thyroid surgery. Trimming took 3 bases from V and 1 from J, leaving 13 bases between them. The germline V gene encodes CDR1 MDHEN and CDR2 SYDVKM. This CDR3 comprises 15 residues. Original processing notes: Building a distant-metastasis classifier for papillary thyroid cancer drew on CDR3 differences across clinicopathological groups. TCRdb reanalyzed the PCR reads with MiXCR. These V and J calls are TCRdb output, not the study's own analysis. The repertoire holds 10,000 to 15,000 clones, with roughly a quarter as singletons.

The specimen was tumor tissue. The chain employs TRBV28 and TRBJ2-7; D possibly corresponds to TRBD1 (8 bases). This receptor was obtained from a female donor with papillary thyroid cancer or a benign thyroid nodule (not recorded which). Some clones in this sample may be carry-over from other donors' samples. The CDR3 sequence: CASSFHRGGSYEQYF. CDR3 nucleotides: TGTGCCAGCAGTTTCCACAGGGGGGGATCCTACGAGCAGTACTTC.